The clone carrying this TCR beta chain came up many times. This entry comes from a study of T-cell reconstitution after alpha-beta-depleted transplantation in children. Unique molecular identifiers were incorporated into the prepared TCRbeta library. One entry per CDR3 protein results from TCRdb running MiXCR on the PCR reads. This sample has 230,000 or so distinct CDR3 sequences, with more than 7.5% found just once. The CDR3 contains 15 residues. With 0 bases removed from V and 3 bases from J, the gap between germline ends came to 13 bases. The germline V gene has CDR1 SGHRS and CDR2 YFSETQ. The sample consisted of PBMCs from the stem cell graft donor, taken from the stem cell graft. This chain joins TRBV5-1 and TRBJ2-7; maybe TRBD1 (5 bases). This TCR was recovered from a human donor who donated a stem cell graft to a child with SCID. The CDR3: CASSLAAGFLYEQYF. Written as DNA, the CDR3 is TGCGCCAGCAGCTTGGCGGCAGGGTTCCTCTACGAGCAGTACTTC. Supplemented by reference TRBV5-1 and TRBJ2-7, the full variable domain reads KAGVTQTPRYLIKTRGQQVTLSCSPISGHRSVSWYQQTPGQGLQFLFEYFSETQRNKGNFPGRFSGRQFSNSRSEMNVSTLELGDSALYLCASSLAAGFLYEQYFGPGTRLTVT.